The 9 T cell receptor beta chains below were found in one sample sequenced in a study of blood T cell repertoires in COVID-19. The data were produced by immunoSEQ multiplex PCR, yet TCRdb's version contains in-frame clones alone and is incomplete. Of about 200,000 clones in the sample, approximately 88% were seen once. Sequenced sample: peripheral blood. The source of these receptors is a man between 40 and 49 years old with acute or convalescent COVID-19.

V and J are TRBV6-1 and TRBJ2-3; D is uncertain. The CDR3 is 13 amino acids. Trimming shortened V by 3 bases and J by 5 bases, and 9 bases separated the two germline ends. CDR1 and CDR2 (germline): MNHNS, SASEGT. The CDR3 reads CASSDPRGDTQYF. CDR3 nucleotide sequence: TGTGCCAGCAGTGACCCTCGCGGAGATACGCAGTATTTT.

The chain recombines TRBV2 with TRBJ1-5, with TRBD1 as a possible D gene (5 bases). The CDR3 runs 16 residues. Germline CDR1 reads SNHLY; CDR2 reads FYNNEI. V was pared by 7 bases and J by 0 bases, with 16 bases between. CDR3 amino acids: CASNQGLSPSNQPQHF. The CDR3 DNA is TGTGCCAGCAACCAGGGTCTTTCGCCTAGCAATCAGCCCCAGCATTTT.

The rearrangement uses TRBV7-2 and TRBJ2-2, with D maybe TRBD1 (5 bases). Germline values: CDR1 SGHTA, CDR2 FQGNSA. The CDR3 has 14 residues. Deletions cut 3 bases from V and 6 bases from J, with 11 bases between. This CDR3 reads CASSLSGWSGELFF. CDR3 sequence (DNA): TGTGCCAGCAGCTTGTCAGGGTGGTCCGGGGAGCTGTTTTTT.

J is TRBJ1-2 and V is TRBV28; 9 nucleotides match TRBD1. The CDR3 is 16 amino acids. Germline loops: CDR1 MDHEN, CDR2 SYDVKM. The V gene end was trimmed by 7 bases and the J gene end by 7 bases; junction bases not matched to a gene: 16. The CDR3, as DNA: TGTGCCAGCACCTTGGGCGGAGGGACAGGGAGGGCTGGCTACACCTTC. Translation gives CASTLGGGTGRAGYTF.

The chain combines TRBV7-6 with TRBJ1-4; D gene uncertain. The ends were cut back, 7 bases at V and 2 bases at J, with 14 bases in the middle. Germline lookup yields CDR1 SGHVS and CDR2 FNYEAQ. The length of the CDR3 is 15 residues. DNA for the CDR3: TGTGCCAGCACCCCAGGCAGAAGTACTAATGAAAAACTGTTTTTT. It encodes CASTPGRSTNEKLFF.

The chain links TRBV14 to TRBJ2-1, with a tentative D call TRBD1 (5 bases). CDR1 and CDR2 (germline): SGHDN, FVKESK. V was shortened by 2 bases and J by 2 bases, with 10 bases between the two germline ends. The CDR3 covers 15 residues. The CDR3 bases are TGTGCCAGCAGCCAATTCGACAGAACCTACAATGAGCAGTTCTTC. Its translation: CASSQFDRTYNEQFF.

This clone occurred a few times. The chain couples TRBV3-1 (or the pseudogene TRBV3-2) to TRBJ1-5; D is unresolved. Germline CDR1 and CDR2: LGHDT and YNNKEL (reference sequence). With 0 bases removed from V and 5 bases from J, the gap between germline ends came to 8 bases. CDR3 length: 14 amino acids. The chain's CDR3 is CASSQDFRDQPQHF. The CDR3 DNA reads TGTGCCAGCAGCCAAGATTTCCGCGATCAGCCCCAGCATTTT.

CDR3 nucleotide sequence: TGTGCCAGTGGACAGGGCCACTATGGCTACACCTTC. It encodes CASGQGHYGYTF. This sequence joins TRBV19 and TRBJ1-2, with 8 bases identical to TRBD1. The J segment lost 3 bases and the V segment lost 8 bases, leaving 2 bases of the junction unmatched. The CDR3 covers 12 residues. From germline, CDR1 is LNHDA and CDR2 SQIVND (reference sequence).

This chain links TRBV14 with TRBJ1-6; TRBD1 agrees at 7 bases. The length of the CDR3 is 15 residues. Trimming removed 4 bases from V and 9 bases from J; junction bases left unmatched: 9. Germline-derived CDR1 and CDR2 are SGHDN and FVKESK. This chain's CDR3 is CASSPRQGPSSPLHF. The CDR3, as DNA: TGTGCCAGCAGCCCCCGACAGGGCCCTTCTTCACCCCTCCACTTT.